The rows below give T cell receptor beta chains drawn from one sample of a study of human T cells and chemical hapten exposure. Each CDR3 protein gets one entry after TCRdb re-called the RACE reads with MiXCR. The table lists just under 350,000 distinct CDR3 sequences, under 8% of them singletons. Sequencing used whole blood, obtained in connection with sensitization to the hapten diphenylcyclopropenone (DPC). The receptor source for this set is a woman aged 18-29 years with alopecia areata. Some clones in this sample may be carry-over from other donors' samples. CDR3s include the opening cysteine and the closing phenylalanine or tryptophan. The D gene is left open where the match is weak. Clone size is not always given. Where it is, it says once, few, many or a class for expanded clones.

d_gene,abundance,j_gene,v_gene,CDR3nt,CDR3aa
TRBD2,many,TRBJ2-1,TRBV6-5,TGTGCCAGCAGTCTAGCGGGGGGCGATTTCAATGAGCAGTTCTTC,CASSLAGGDFNEQFF
TRBD1,many,TRBJ1-4,TRBV12-3/TRBV12-4,TGTGCCAGCAGTTTATCCAGGGGGGAAAAACTGTTTTTT,CASSLSRGEKLFF
TRBD1,many,TRBJ2-7,TRBV6-5,TGTGCCAGCAGTTACGGGGGGACAGGGGCCCACGAGCAGTACTTC,CASSYGGTGAHEQYF
TRBD1,many,TRBJ2-7,TRBV12-3/TRBV12-4,TGTGCCAGCAGACAACTCGGGACAGGGGCATACGAGCAGTACTTC,CASRQLGTGAYEQYF
NA,once,TRBJ1-2,TRBV9,TGTGCCAGCAGCGTAGGTATTAGGGAAAGCTACACCTTC,CASSVGIRESYTF
NA,few,TRBJ2-6,TRBV5-1,TGCGCCAGCAGCTCCAGCAGCTTGTGGGACGGCCCAAGGGCCAACGTCCTGACTTTC,CASSSSSLWDGPRANVLTF
NA,few,TRBJ2-1,TRBV9,TGTGCCAGCAGCGTAGGTGGGGGAACCAATGAGCAGTTCTTC,CASSVGGGTNEQFF
NA,few,TRBJ2-7,TRBV12-3/TRBV12-4,TGTGCCAGCAGCCTCTCACCCCCCTACGAGCAGTACTTC,CASSLSPPYEQYF
NA,NA,TRBJ2-3,TRBV7-2,TGTGCCAGCAGCCAACAAGGGACCCAGCGAGATACGCAGTATTTT,CASSQQGTQRDTQYF
NA,NA,TRBJ2-7,TRBV6-2/TRBV6-3,TGTGCCAGCAGCCCGGACGGGGCCTACGAGCAGTACTTC,CASSPDGAYEQYF
NA,many,TRBJ1-5,TRBV12-3/TRBV12-4,TGTGCCAGCAGTCCGATGCAAGGGAGCAATCAGCCCCAGCATTTT,CASSPMQGSNQPQHF
NA,few,TRBJ2-3,TRBV6-2/TRBV6-3,TGTGCCAGCAGACGACGGGACCAGAGAACAGATACGCAGTATTTT,CASRRRDQRTDTQYF
NA,NA,TRBJ1-6,TRBV7-2,TGTGCCAGCAGCTTAGCCGGGAGTCACTCACCCCTCCACTTT,CASSLAGSHSPLHF
TRBD1,few,TRBJ1-2,TRBV28,TGTGCCAGCAGTTCGACAGGGAGTGAGGCCTACTATGGCTACACCTTC,CASSSTGSEAYYGYTF
NA,NA,TRBJ1-4,TRBV7-6,TGTGCCAGCAGCACCATCGCAACTAATGAAAAACTGTTTTTT,CASSTIATNEKLFF
TRBD1,NA,TRBJ2-7,TRBV11-2,TGTGCCAGCAGCGAGGGGACAGGGATTTTTCAGTACTTC,CASSEGTGIFQYF
NA,NA,TRBJ2-3,TRBV20-1,TGCAGTGCCCCAAAGGGGGGGTTTATCACAGATACGCAGTATTTT,CSAPKGGFITDTQYF
NA,NA,TRBJ2-3,TRBV7-2,TGTGCCAGCAGCTTAAATTTCTTGGATACGCAGTATTTT,CASSLNFLDTQYF
TRBD1,few,TRBJ1-2,TRBV20-1,TGCAGTGCTAGAGAACATGGGACAGGGGATGGCTACACCTTC,CSAREHGTGDGYTF
NA,many,TRBJ1-1,TRBV5-6,TGTGCCAGCAGCACGGGGACTGGGAACACTGAAGCTTTCTTT,CASSTGTGNTEAFF